What follows are 8 T cell receptor beta chains derived from one specimen sequenced in a study of Ad26.COV2.S vaccination and SARS-CoV-2 variants. Described treatment: 15 to 20 received Ad26.COV2.S at low or high dose, single or two shots; roughly 5 received placebo; per-sample allocation not given. The study sampled participants on day 63 after the first vaccine or placebo injection. Method: immunoSEQ multiplex PCR; TCRdb's copy keeps in-frame clones and lacks some. The data show some 300,000 clones, with 70% to 90% seen just once and around 1.9% held by the top ten. Here the sequenced sample was peripheral blood, taken in a trial of Ad26.COV2.S vaccine versus placebo. The receptor source for this set is a person between 18 and 65 years old who received the Ad26.COV2.S COVID-19 vaccine or a placebo.

The count of this clone is one. This sequence joins TRBV7-2 and TRBJ2-2; perhaps D is TRBD1 or TRBD2 (5 bases each). The CDR3 covers 15 residues. CDR1 is SGHTA, CDR2 FQGNSA, per germline. Trimming removed 2 bases from V and 0 bases from J, with 7 bases in between. For the CDR3, the DNA is TGTGCCAGCAGCTTATTGGGGGCGAACACCGGGGAGCTGTTTTTT. Protein: CASSLLGANTGELFF.

Concerning this clone itself: The CDR3 end shows no conserved phenylalanine or tryptophan, and so a read error is likely. No DNA is shown, since the ends of the CDR3 on it are uncertain; the CDR3 is the one TCRdb lists. CDR3 amino acids: CASSFGRADRY. This rearrangement joins TRBV7-3 to TRBJ1-6. Per germline, CDR1 SGHTA and CDR2 FQGTGA. Ends included, the CDR3 has 11 residues.

This chain links TRBV5-1 with TRBJ1-1; 9 nucleotides align to TRBD1. Unmatched junction bases numbered 7, after V lost 4 bases and J lost 3 bases. CDR3 length equals 15 residues. CDR1 is SGHRS, CDR2 YFSETQ, per germline. The CDR3 reads CASSPSQGAYTEAFF. CDR3 sequence (DNA): TGCGCCAGCAGCCCCTCACAGGGGGCCTACACTGAAGCTTTCTTT.

V is TRBV9 and J is TRBJ1-6, with 8 nucleotides matching TRBD1. After removal of 0 bases from V and 10 bases from J, the junction contained 6 bases not matched to a gene. Looked up from germline, CDR1 is SGDLS and CDR2 is YYNGEE. The CDR3 runs to 15 residues. The CDR3 sequence is CASSVVGQADSPLHF. The CDR3 DNA reads as TGTGCCAGCAGCGTAGTGGGACAGGCGGACTCACCCCTCCACTTT.

J is TRBJ2-3 and V is TRBV6-2 or TRBV6-3, with D hard to call. The V gene's germline CDR1 is MNHEY and CDR2 SVGEGT. This CDR3 spans 14 amino acids. Trimming left V 5 bases short and J 6 bases short, with 15 bases between. Here the CDR3 DNA reads TGTGCCAGCAGTCCACGGACGGACCTGGATACGCAGTATTTT. Its protein product is CASSPRTDLDTQYF.

V is TRBV5-1 and J is TRBJ1-2, with a weak D call TRBD1 (5 bases). Germline CDR1 and CDR2: SGHRS and YFSETQ. Deletions cut 5 bases from V and 5 bases from J, with 22 bases between. The CDR3 contains 16 residues. For the CDR3, the DNA is TGCGCCAGCAGTTACAGCCCGGGACTGGGGGGGTATGGCTACACCTTC. This gives the protein CASSYSPGLGGYGYTF. Looking up the rest from reference TRBV5-1 and TRBJ1-2 gives the full variable domain: KAGVTQTPRYLIKTRGQQVTLSCSPISGHRSVSWYQQTPGQGLQFLFEYFSETQRNKGNFPGRFSGRQFSNSRSEMNVSTLELGDSALYLCASSYSPGLGGYGYTFGSGTRLTVV.

DNA for the CDR3: TGTGCCAGCAGCTCCTATAAATTGCCGGGTCACGCGTACTTC. It codes for CASSSYKLPGHAYF. This chain joins TRBV7-2 and TRBJ2-7, with no clear D. CDR3 size: 14 residues. The V end lost 4 bases, the J end lost 12 bases, and 22 bases lay between the germline ends. Germline V gene lookup returns CDR1 SGHTA and CDR2 FQGNSA.

The genes are TRBV2 and TRBJ2-3; D is unclear. The V end was cut by 4 bases, the J end by 2 bases, with 16 bases between. The CDR3 runs 16 residues. Germline V CDR1 and CDR2: SNHLY, FYNNEI. CDR3 nucleotide sequence: TGTGCCAGCAGTGTTAAGCGAGCCGGAGTCACAGATACGCAGTATTTT. This codes for CASSVKRAGVTDTQYF.